This T cell receptor beta chain was sequenced in a study of T cell changes during pregnancy in multiple sclerosis. This CDR3 has 15 amino acids. Unmatched junction bases numbered 9, after V lost 7 bases and J lost 1 base. CDR1 and CDR2 (germline): ENHRY, SYGVKD. Only in-frame clones appear in the TCRdb table, and some are missing; sequencing was by immunoSEQ multiplex PCR. The sample has 73,000 or so clones; roughly 89% are singletons. The source is a female donor with multiple sclerosis, enrolled in a pregnancy study. The gene calls are TRBV10-3 and TRBJ2-5; 7 bases line up with TRBD1. This material consisted of peripheral blood, taken in the second trimester of pregnancy. CDR3 bases: TGTGCCATCAATAGGGGGCTCGGTTCCCAAGAGACCCAGTACTTC. Amino acid sequence: CAINRGLGSQETQYF.